The clone carrying this TCR beta chain was counted once. Its antigen is unidentified. The method was immunoSEQ multiplex PCR; TCRdb's version includes in-frame clones alone and lacks a portion of them. The repertoire includes some 1.5 million clones, 98% of them detected once, and 0.4% to 0.45% sits in the top ten. The CDR3 length is 17 residues. CDR1 and CDR2 from the germline V gene are LNHDA and SQIVND (reference sequence). Unmatched junction bases numbered 13, after V lost 6 bases and J lost 3 bases. This specimen belongs to a study of shared clonotypes between healthy human individuals. The study's findings and limits: Having only a few donors restricted how much genetic and exposure-history diversity was captured.

The sample comprised naive CD4+ T cells sorted from blood. Subset specified: CD45RA+ positively selected. The source is a man aged 25 to 40 in good health. V and J are TRBV19 and TRBJ2-2; TRBD2 matches 7 bases. CDR3 coding DNA: TGTGCCAGTAGCATCCCACTACCTAGCGGATACACCGGGGAGCTGTTTTTT. Protein product: CASSIPLPSGYTGELFF.